This T cell receptor beta chain was identified in a study of cytomegalovirus exposure and HLA in healthy donors. Study information: In an earlier analysis, around 120 million unique TCR beta sequences were found from 150 million to 200 million T cells.

General study results and limits: It was confirmed in vitro that a few of the CMV-associated chains were specific for CMV antigens. A highly shared variant cluster was judged a likely technical artifact.

Concerning this clone: No antigen is known for it.

Unrecorded immune exposures were likely, despite nominal health at sampling. Germline V lookup: CDR1 MGHDK, CDR2 SYGVNS. The V and J ends lost 9 bases and 9 bases, in that order; junction bases with no gene match: 11. The CDR3 runs 14 residues. In the PCR, 60 Vbeta and 13 Jbeta primers were used. Produced via immunoSEQ multiplex PCR; TCRdb's table is partial and in-frame only. The repertoire includes about 100,000 clones, approximately 76% of them detected once, and 4.1% sits in the top ten. This chain joins TRBV25-1 and TRBJ2-1; TRBD1 matches at 10 bases. The clonotype originates from a man in his forties in good health and CMV-seronegative. The sequenced material came from PBMCs. The CDR3 spells CASQTGTGVGEQFF. In nucleotides, the CDR3 is TGTGCCAGTCAGACCGGGACAGGGGTCGGTGAGCAGTTCTTC. Together with reference TRBV25-1 and TRBJ2-1, the CDR3 gives the full variable domain: EADIYQTPRYLVIGTGKKITLECSQTMGHDKMYWYQQDPGMELHLIHYSYGVNSTEKGDLSSESTVSRIRTEHFPLTLESARPSHTSQYLCASQTGTGVGEQFFGPGTRLTVL.